The 10 T cell receptor beta chains presented below share a single source sample, sequenced in a study of cytomegalovirus exposure and HLA in healthy donors. PCR employed 60 Vbeta and 13 Jbeta primers. Measured with immunoSEQ multiplex PCR; TCRdb has only the in-frame clones, and not every one. The table records approximately 220,000 clones, about 77% of them present only once. The sample comprised PBMCs. The receptors originated from a woman aged 25 to 39 in good health and CMV-seronegative.

The rearrangement links TRBV6-5 to TRBJ1-2; D is undetermined. Germline-derived CDR1 and CDR2 are MNHEY and SVGAGI. The CDR3 is 13 residues long. Trimming took 5 bases from V and 3 from J, leaving 10 bases between them. CDR3 region: CASSELAHYGYTF. For the CDR3, the DNA is TGTGCCAGCAGTGAACTAGCCCACTATGGCTACACCTTC.

This clone has only a few counts. This chain joins TRBV6-6 and TRBJ2-5; 7 nucleotides line up with TRBD2. V shed 6 bases and J 5 bases; nucleotides not matched to a gene: 9. CDR1 MNHNY and CDR2 SVGAGI come from the germline V gene (reference sequence). There are 14 residues in the CDR3. The CDR3 region has the DNA TGTGCCAGCAGGAGACTAGCCGAGGGGGAGACCCAGTACTTC. Translation: CASRRLAEGETQYF.

This clone was picked up a small number of times. The chain joins TRBV11-2 to TRBJ1-1, with D perhaps TRBD1 (5 bases). Germline CDR1 and CDR2: SGHAT and FQNNGV. The CDR3 sequence is 13 residues long. Trimming cost V 3 bases and J 5 bases, with 10 bases left between them. In DNA form, the CDR3 reads TGTGCCAGCAGCTTGGGCCAGGGTACTGAAGCTTTCTTT. Its translation is CASSLGQGTEAFF.

This clone was recorded a few times. The chain combines TRBV29-1 with TRBJ2-1; TRBD2 aligns across 8 bases. Germline V gene data show CDR1 as SQVTM and CDR2 as ANQGSEA. This CDR3 spans 12 amino acids. V shed 7 bases and J 7 bases; nucleotides not matched to a gene: 6. CDR3 amino acids: CSGRGGWNEQFF. CDR3 DNA: TGCAGCGGCCGCGGGGGGTGGAATGAGCAGTTCTTC.

This clone was found once. The chain uses TRBV30 and TRBJ2-3; 8 bases align to TRBD1. This CDR3 is 15 amino acids long. The V and J ends lost 1 base and 4 bases, in that order; junction bases with no gene match: 7. Germline-derived CDR1 and CDR2 are GTSNPN and SVGIG (reference sequence). The CDR3 loop reads CAWSASSQGADTQYF. The CDR3 nucleotides are TGTGCCTGGAGTGCAAGTTCACAGGGGGCAGATACGCAGTATTTT.

The chain carries TRBV14 and TRBJ2-5; 10 nucleotides agree with TRBD2. The end of the DNA is better explained by TRBJ2-7, so the J call may be wrong. CDR1 is SGHDN and CDR2 is FVKESK in the germline V gene. The CDR3 has 16 amino acids. The CDR3 DNA is TGTGCCAGCAGCCAGGACCAGCGGGAGGGCCTCTACGAGCAGTACTTC. This translates into CASSQDQREGLYEQYF.

The V and J genes are TRBV30 and TRBJ2-7, with 7 bases that match TRBD1. The CDR3 covers 13 residues. V dropped 4 bases and J dropped 3; count of bases not matched to a gene: 6. The germline V gene has CDR1 GTSNPN and CDR2 SVGIG (reference sequence). The CDR3, as DNA: TGTGCCTGGAATAAGGGGGCACTCTACGAGCAGTACTTC. This translates into CAWNKGALYEQYF.

This clone was seen only a few times. The gene calls are TRBV5-1 and TRBJ2-7; 9 bases are a match to TRBD1. V shed 3 bases, J shed 4 bases, and the junction held 8 bases outside the gene matches. Germline V gene sequence: CDR1 SGHRS, CDR2 YFSETQ. CDR3 size: 15 residues. The CDR3 nucleotides are TGCGCCAGCAGCTCCACCGGGACAGGGTTATACGAGCAGTACTTC. It specifies CASSSTGTGLYEQYF.

This clone appeared a single time. The chain uses TRBV4-1 and TRBJ1-4, with unresolved D. CDR1 MGHRA and CDR2 YSYEKL come from the germline V gene. The V and J ends lost 4 bases and 8 bases respectively, with 17 bases between them. The CDR3 sequence is 15 residues long. The CDR3 loop reads CASSPGPHRGEKLFF. The DNA of the CDR3 is TGCGCCAGCAGCCCCGGACCCCATCGGGGAGAAAAACTGTTTTTT.

This sequence joins TRBV9 and TRBJ2-3; 12 bases map to TRBD2. Germline V gives CDR1 SGDLS, CDR2 YYNGEE. The ends lost 2 bases at V and 0 bases at J; junction bases unmatched: 7. The CDR3 sequence is 18 residues long. This CDR3 is CASSVLAGGLSSTDTQYF. In nucleotides, the CDR3 is TGTGCCAGCAGCGTTCTAGCGGGGGGGCTGTCTAGCACAGATACGCAGTATTTT.